These 7 T cell receptor beta chains came from one sample sequenced in a study of control samples from healthy donors and cancer patients. Here immunoSEQ multiplex PCR was the method, and the copy in TCRdb shows in-frame clones only, minus some. The sample lists about 130,000 clones; roughly 90% were seen once. Sequencing input: blood. The receptors derive from a man aged 18 to 35 in good health.

This clone was observed once. The J gene is TRBJ2-1, the V gene TRBV7-9, with no clear D. Trimming stripped 4 bases from V and 6 bases from J, with 10 bases between. CDR3 length equals 13 residues. Germline V gene data show CDR1 as SEHNR and CDR2 as FQNEAQ (reference sequence). The CDR3 coding sequence is TGTGCCAGCAGCTCCCCCGACTTCAATGAGCAGTTCTTC. Encoded protein: CASSSPDFNEQFF. The variable domain in full, completed from reference TRBV7-9 and TRBJ2-1, reads DTGVSQNPRHKITKRGQNVTFRCDPISEHNRLYWYRQTLGQGPEFLTYFQNEAQLEKSRLLSDRFSAERPKGSFSTLEIQRTEQGDSAMYLCASSSPDFNEQFFGPGTRLTVL.

This chain links TRBV6-5 with TRBJ2-7, with TRBD1 as a possible D gene (6 bases). The germline V gene encodes CDR1 MNHEY and CDR2 SVGAGI. Between the trimmed V and J ends, which lost 6 bases and 2 bases, there was a span of 17 bases. The CDR3 sequence is 15 residues long. In DNA, the CDR3 is TGTGCCAGCAGCCCCTTCACAGGGCCCCCCTACGAGCAGTACTTC. It is translated as CASSPFTGPPYEQYF.

This clone was observed a handful of times. The sample has other DNA sequences that encode this CDR3 too. In nucleotides, the CDR3 is TGTGCCAGCTCCCCTGGGACAGGGGGCACCGGGGAGCTGTTTTTT. This translates into CASSPGTGGTGELFF. The chain combines TRBV18 with TRBJ2-2; TRBD1 aligns across 11 bases. Germline assignment: CDR1 KGHSH and CDR2 LQKENI. There are 15 residues in the CDR3. V shed 6 bases, J shed 4 bases, and the junction held 4 bases outside the gene matches.

The chain is built from TRBV7-2 and TRBJ2-1; TRBD2 is a possible D gene (6 bases). This CDR3 comprises 13 residues. CDR1 is SGHTA and CDR2 is FQGNSA in the germline V gene. Trimming stripped 4 bases from V and 12 bases from J, with 16 bases between. The CDR3 bases are TGTGCCAGCAGCTCCCAGCTTAGAGCGGGGCAGTTCTTC. It is translated as CASSSQLRAGQFF.

This chain connects TRBV4-1 to TRBJ1-1, with 10 bases aligning to TRBD1. This CDR3 region has 16 residues. The V segment lost 7 bases and the J segment 1 base; nucleotides outside the gene matches: 9. CDR1 and CDR2 (germline): MGHRA, YSYEKL. CDR3 nucleotide sequence: TGCGCCAGCACTTCTTTCGGGACAGGGGCGAACACTGAAGCTTTCTTT. Residues: CASTSFGTGANTEAFF.

This clone has just one count. The gene calls are TRBV19 and TRBJ1-3; D gene uncertain. Trimming took 3 bases from V and 0 from J, leaving 6 bases between them. CDR3 length equals 14 residues. CDR1 is LNHDA and CDR2 is SQIVND in the germline V gene (reference sequence). DNA of the CDR3: TGTGCCAGTAGTATTCGGACCTCTGGAAACACCATATATTTT. Translating it yields CASSIRTSGNTIYF.

The V call is TRBV5-1, the J call TRBJ2-5, with D unresolved. V was shortened by 0 bases and J by 3 bases, with 9 bases between the two germline ends. The germline V gene encodes CDR1 SGHRS and CDR2 YFSETQ. This CDR3 is 14 amino acids long. The CDR3 region has the DNA TGCGCCAGCAGCTTGGCACAGTCCGAAGAGACCCAGTACTTC. It codes for CASSLAQSEETQYF.